A selection of T cell receptor beta chains follows, all from one sample in a study of blood T cell repertoires in COVID-19. TCRdb's copy holds only in-frame clones and misses some; the assay was immunoSEQ multiplex PCR. The table has some 190,000 clones, under 90% seen once. Sequenced input: peripheral blood. These receptors were taken from a woman older than 75 with active or convalescent COVID-19. Both conserved end residues are part of each CDR3. The D gene is left open where the match is weak. Not all rows give a size; the values are once, few, many and, for expanded clones, a class.

>.|TRBD1|TRBV5-6|TRBJ1-1
CASSPRGPVNTEAFF
TGTGCCAGCAGCCCAAGGGGGCCGGTGAACACTGAAGCTTTCTTT
>.|.|TRBV21-1|TRBJ2-7
CASSKFTRLTSGRNEQYF
TGTGCCAGCAGCAAGTTCACCCGCTTGACTAGCGGGAGGAACGAGCAGTACTTC
>.|.|TRBV5-1|TRBJ2-3
CASSLEHPTDTQYF
TGCGCCAGCAGCTTGGAACATCCCACAGATACGCAGTATTTT
>.|.|TRBV4-2|TRBJ1-5
CASSRQANQPQHF
TGTGCCAGCAGCCGCCAAGCAAATCAGCCCCAGCATTTT
>.|TRBD2|TRBV7-7|TRBJ2-1
CASSPGLAASYNEQFF
TGTGCTAGCAGCCCCGGACTAGCCGCGTCTTACAATGAGCAGTTCTTC
>few|.|TRBV30|TRBJ1-1
CACHRSVTEAFF
TGTGCCTGCCACCGGAGTGTCACTGAAGCTTTCTTT
>.|.|TRBV12-3/TRBV12-4|TRBJ2-2
CASSPMRPGELFF
TGTGCCAGCAGCCCGATGCGGCCCGGGGAGCTGTTTTTT
>.|TRBD1|TRBV2|TRBJ1-3
CASSDETGGTGNTIYF
TGTGCCAGCAGTGATGAGACAGGGGGCACTGGAAACACCATATATTTT
>few|TRBD1|TRBV5-1|TRBJ1-2
CASSQGQTYYGYTF
TGCGCCAGCAGCCAGGGACAGACTTACTATGGCTACACCTTC
>.|.|TRBV19|TRBJ1-5
CASSIVGGDQPQHF
TGTGCCAGTAGTATAGTGGGGGGTGATCAGCCCCAGCATTTT
>.|.|TRBV5-8|TRBJ1-5
CASSGRDNNQPQHF
TGTGCCAGCAGCGGCCGGGACAACAATCAGCCCCAGCATTTT
>.|TRBD1|TRBV28|TRBJ2-2
CGTGTVNTGELFF
TGCGGCACCGGGACAGTGAACACCGGGGAGCTGTTTTTT
>.|.|TRBV6-5|TRBJ1-2
CASRERAYGYTF
TGTGCCAGCAGAGAGAGGGCCTATGGCTACACCTTC
>.|.|TRBV3-1/TRBV3-2|TRBJ2-3
CASSHSEDTQYF
TGTGCCAGCAGCCACAGCGAAGATACGCAGTATTTT
>.|TRBD1|TRBV15|TRBJ1-5
CATSRNGQGGQPQHF
TGTGCCACCAGCAGAAATGGACAGGGAGGTCAGCCCCAGCATTTT
>once|TRBD2|TRBV5-1|TRBJ2-2
CASSPGLRGTGELFF
TGCGCCAGCAGCCCGGGACTGCGGGGGACCGGGGAGCTGTTTTTT
>few|.|TRBV5-1|TRBJ1-3
CASKAEVSGNTIYF
TGCGCCAGCAAAGCAGAGGTTTCTGGAAACACCATATATTTT
>few|.|TRBV7-6|TRBJ1-3
CASSSYVSGNTIYF
TGTGCCAGCAGCTCCTATGTCTCTGGAAACACCATATATTTT
>.|TRBD1|TRBV6-1|TRBJ2-3
CASSEVLTGEDTQYF
TGTGCCAGCAGTGAAGTTTTAACAGGGGAAGATACGCAGTATTTT
>.|TRBD1|TRBV18|TRBJ1-4
CASSPRGQANEKLFF
TGTGCCAGCTCACCAAGGGGACAGGCTAATGAAAAACTGTTTTTT
>.|.|TRBV5-1|TRBJ2-2
CASLWGVDTGELFF
TGCGCCAGCCTCTGGGGCGTCGACACCGGGGAGCTGTTTTTT
>.|TRBD2|TRBV19|TRBJ2-2
CASSNGRAYTGELFF
TGTGCCAGTAGTAACGGGAGGGCTTACACCGGGGAGCTGTTTTTT